Presented here are 31 T cell receptor beta chains from one specimen sequenced in a study of T cells after yellow fever vaccination. MiXCR, applied by TCRdb to the 5' RACE reads, yields one record per CDR3 protein. The sample yields around 260,000 distinct CDR3 sequences, about 5.2% seen once. The sample was CD4+ T cells sorted from PBMCs, taken on the day of the yellow fever booster vaccination. These receptors all come from a man between 18 and 35 years old who received the YFV17D yellow fever vaccine.

The table lists this clonotype with many counts. This rearrangement joins TRBV4-1 to TRBJ2-2; 9 bases are shared with TRBD2. CDR3 length: 17 residues. CDR1 MGHRA and CDR2 YSYEKL come from the germline V gene. Unmatched junction bases numbered 9, after V lost 0 bases and J lost 7 bases. CDR3 nucleotides: TGCGCCAGCAGCCAAGATCCCTCTAGCGGGGTCGGCGGGGAGCTGTTTTTT. Translated, it gives CASSQDPSSGVGGELFF.

This clonotype has just a few counts. This chain connects TRBV5-1 to TRBJ2-2; D is possibly TRBD1 or TRBD2 (6 bases each). CDR1 SGHRS and CDR2 YFSETQ come from the germline V gene. V lost 7 bases, J lost 2 bases, and 24 bases lay in between. The CDR3 loop spans 18 amino acids. The chain's CDR3 is CASPRFFRGQINTGELFF. The CDR3 DNA sequence: TGCGCCAGCCCGCGCTTCTTCCGGGGGCAGATTAACACCGGGGAGCTGTTTTTT.

This clonotype came up a few times. The chain links TRBV7-2 to TRBJ2-5, with D perhaps matching TRBD2 (6 bases). Germline V gene lookup returns CDR1 SGHTA and CDR2 FQGNSA. The CDR3 has 14 amino acids. Trimming cost V 4 bases and J 1 base, with 10 bases left between them. The CDR3 region has the DNA TGTGCCAGCAGCTACGGGACTTTCCAAGAGACCCAGTACTTC. Protein product: CASSYGTFQETQYF.

This clonotype was seen many times. V and J are TRBV19 and TRBJ1-2; a possible D gene is TRBD1 (5 bases). This CDR3 region has 14 residues. Looked up from germline, CDR1 is LNHDA and CDR2 is SQIVND (reference sequence). V lost 7 bases and J 1 base, leaving 13 bases between the germline ends. The CDR3 loop is CASKGRGSNYGYTF. The CDR3, as DNA: TGTGCCAGTAAAGGGAGGGGCAGTAACTATGGCTACACCTTC.

This clonotype was picked up many times. The V call is TRBV7-8, the J call TRBJ2-3; no definite D call. V was trimmed by 5 bases and J by 6 bases, leaving 9 bases between them. Germline V gives CDR1 SGHVS, CDR2 FQNEAQ. This CDR3 spans 12 amino acids. The CDR3 spells CASSGISDTQYF. The DNA of the CDR3 is TGTGCCAGCAGCGGAATCTCCGATACGCAGTATTTT.

At least ten counts were recorded for this clonotype. Relative to the germline gene, one junction end is altered; a read error may explain this. This chain links TRBV6-2 or TRBV6-3 with TRBJ1-6; no clear D. The CDR3 has 15 residues. Germline CDR1 reads MNHEY; CDR2 reads SVGEGT. In nucleotides, the CDR3 is TGTGCCAGCAGTTATGGTTCGGCCAGATATTCGCCCCTCCACTTT. It translates to CASSYGSARYSPLHF.

This clonotype was counted ten times or more. The V call is TRBV12-3 or TRBV12-4, the J call TRBJ2-7; the D gene is possibly TRBD1 (6 bases). The CDR3 length is 13 residues. The V and J ends lost 3 bases and 4 bases respectively, with 10 bases between them. CDR3 sequence: CASSFGQPYEQYF. The CDR3 nucleotides are TGTGCCAGCAGTTTCGGACAGCCATACGAGCAGTACTTC.

This clonotype has a handful of counts. The chain carries TRBV7-9 and TRBJ2-5; D is uncertain. Germline V gives CDR1 SEHNR, CDR2 FQNEAQ (reference sequence). V was cut by 3 bases and J by 1 base, with 9 bases left in between. This CDR3 has 14 amino acids. The CDR3 region has the DNA TGTGCCAGCAGCTTCGTCTCGGCCCAAGAGACCCAGTACTTC. Translated: CASSFVSAQETQYF.

The chain carries TRBV28 and TRBJ2-3, with TRBD2 matching over 7 bases. From germline, CDR1 is MDHEN and CDR2 SYDVKM. V shed 6 bases, J shed 2 bases, and the junction held 11 bases outside the gene matches. This CDR3 comprises 16 residues. This CDR3 is CASSSSGKHYTDTQYF. The CDR3 DNA follows: TGTGCCAGCAGCTCCAGCGGGAAACATTACACAGATACGCAGTATTTT.

This clonotype was picked up a small number of times. This chain links TRBV12-3 or TRBV12-4 with TRBJ2-3; 7 bases map to TRBD1. CDR3 length: 15 residues. Trimming removed 5 bases from V and 1 base from J; junction bases left unmatched: 6. Here the CDR3 DNA reads TGTGCCAGCAGTGCCGACAGGGCGGGCACAGATACGCAGTATTTT. Translation gives CASSADRAGTDTQYF.

In this sample, this clonotype turned up many times. The V gene is TRBV29-1, the J gene TRBJ1-5; the match to TRBD1 covers 9 bases. Germline V gene sequence: CDR1 SQVTM, CDR2 ANQGSEA. This CDR3 comprises 14 residues. V dropped 4 bases and J dropped 5; count of bases not matched to a gene: 6. CDR3 sequence: CSVGGQGNDQPQHF. The CDR3 coding sequence is TGCAGCGTTGGGGGACAGGGTAACGATCAGCCCCAGCATTTT.

CDR3 residues: CATSRAAAAGNTIYF. DNA of the CDR3: TGTGCCACCAGCAGAGCCGCGGCAGCTGGAAACACCATATATTTT. This chain links TRBV15 with TRBJ1-3; D unclear. This CDR3 region has 15 residues. From germline, CDR1 is LNHNV and CDR2 YYDKDF (reference sequence). The V end was cut by 1 base, the J end by 2 bases, with 9 bases between.

This chain connects TRBV20-1 to TRBJ1-1; 7 bases line up with TRBD1. The trim removed 0 bases at V and 2 bases at J, leaving 6 bases unmatched. Germline V lookup: CDR1 DFQATT, CDR2 SNEGSKA (reference sequence). The CDR3 runs 15 residues. This chain's CDR3 is CSARDPGTANTEAFF. For the CDR3, the DNA is TGCAGTGCTAGAGATCCCGGGACAGCCAACACTGAAGCTTTCTTT.

This clonotype showed up many times. This sequence joins TRBV5-1 and TRBJ2-7; 9 bases agree with TRBD1. The J segment lost 4 bases and the V segment lost 4 bases, leaving 6 bases of the junction unmatched. This CDR3 has 14 amino acids. The germline V gene has CDR1 SGHRS and CDR2 YFSETQ. DNA for the CDR3: TGCGCCAGCAGCCGGGACAGGGTTTTATACGAGCAGTACTTC. Translated, it gives CASSRDRVLYEQYF.

This clonotype was observed a few times. The chain recombines TRBV10-3 with TRBJ1-6; D possibly corresponds to TRBD1 (6 bases). The CDR3 runs to 14 residues. Between the trimmed V and J ends, which lost 11 bases and 8 bases, there was a span of 19 bases. Germline-derived CDR1 and CDR2 are ENHRY and SYGVKD. Written as DNA, the CDR3 is TGTGCCGTGAAGACAGGTCCCGTTGATTCACCCCTCCACTTT. The encoded protein is CAVKTGPVDSPLHF.

This clonotype appeared a few times. This sequence joins TRBV5-4 and TRBJ2-3; TRBD2 matches 8 bases. Looked up from germline, CDR1 is SGHNT and CDR2 is YYREEE (reference sequence). The CDR3 consists of 15 residues. J was trimmed by 4 bases and V by 0 bases; bases with no gene match: 4. The CDR3 reads CASSLGTSGSDTQYF. The CDR3 DNA reads as TGTGCCAGCAGCTTGGGCACTAGCGGATCAGATACGCAGTATTTT.

The J gene is TRBJ2-1, the V gene TRBV18; the D gene is possibly TRBD1 (5 bases). Between the trimmed V and J ends, which lost 8 bases and 7 bases, there was a span of 18 bases. The CDR3 is 14 amino acids. Germline V lookup: CDR1 KGHSH, CDR2 LQKENI. The CDR3 is CASVVGAGLNEQFF. CDR3 nucleotides: TGTGCCAGCGTCGTTGGGGCTGGTCTAAATGAGCAGTTCTTC.

The chain joins TRBV6-5 to TRBJ2-3, with 9 bases that match TRBD2. Germline trimming cut 6 bases from V and 3 bases from J; bases unmatched to any gene: 4. CDR1 MNHEY and CDR2 SVGAGI come from the germline V gene. The CDR3 has 14 amino acids. DNA for the CDR3: TGTGCCAGCAGGCCGCGGGGGGGGACAGATACGCAGTATTTT. It translates to CASRPRGGTDTQYF.

This clonotype was counted between two and nine times. The rearrangement joins TRBV5-1 to TRBJ1-3, with D perhaps TRBD1 (5 bases). This CDR3 has 15 amino acids. The ends were cut back, 2 bases at V and 2 bases at J, with 11 bases in the middle. Germline CDR1 and CDR2: SGHRS and YFSETQ. The chain's CDR3 is CASSFDRHPGNTIYF. In DNA, the CDR3 is TGCGCCAGCAGCTTCGACAGACACCCTGGAAACACCATATATTTT.

This clonotype was observed many times. The chain links TRBV18 to TRBJ1-5, with 8 positions matching TRBD1. Looked up from germline, CDR1 is KGHSH and CDR2 is LQKENI. The CDR3 consists of 16 residues. The V gene end was trimmed by 6 bases and the J gene end by 2 bases; junction bases not matched to a gene: 9. DNA for the CDR3: TGTGCCAGCTCCCTCGGTCAGGGGGCTCGCAATCAGCCCCAGCATTTT. This gives the protein CASSLGQGARNQPQHF.

This clonotype was observed at least ten times. V usage is TRBV29-1 and J usage is TRBJ2-2; a possible D gene is TRBD2 (7 bases). The CDR3 length is 13 residues. V was clipped by 4 bases and J by 7 bases, with 13 bases between them. The germline gives CDR1 SQVTM, CDR2 ANQGSEA. The CDR3 DNA follows: TGCAGCGTTGTGCGGGGGCAAGTCGGGGAGCTGTTTTTT. The encoded protein is CSVVRGQVGELFF.

This clonotype has a handful of counts. The genes are TRBV6-6 and TRBJ2-7, with D tentatively TRBD1 or TRBD2 (5 bases each). Trimming pared 5 bases from V and 2 bases from J, leaving 16 bases between. Germline lookup yields CDR1 MNHNY and CDR2 SVGAGI (reference sequence). The CDR3 spans 15 residues. Here the CDR3 reads CASSLGRRTTYEQYF. For the CDR3, the DNA is TGTGCCAGCAGTCTGGGACGCCGCACCACCTACGAGCAGTACTTC.

The V and J genes are TRBV7-2 and TRBJ2-2; no definite D call. Trimming cost V 2 bases and J 7 bases, with 8 bases left between them. Per the germline V gene, CDR1 is SGHTA and CDR2 is FQGNSA. The CDR3 consists of 13 residues. Here the CDR3 DNA reads TGTGCCAGCAGCTTACGGGCAAGCGGGGAGCTGTTTTTT. Amino acid sequence: CASSLRASGELFF. Using reference TRBV7-2 and TRBJ2-2 for the parts outside the CDR3, the full variable domain is GAGVSQSPSNKVTEKGKDVELRCDPISGHTALYWYRQSLGQGLEFLIYFQGNSAPDKSGLPSDRFSAERTGGSVSTLTIQRTQQEDSAVYLCASSLRASGELFFGEGSRLTVL.

This clonotype has a handful of counts. V usage is TRBV4-2 and J usage is TRBJ2-5; 8 bases are a match to TRBD2. V was clipped by 3 bases and J by 3 bases; unmatched bases: 9. From germline, CDR1 is LGHNA and CDR2 YNFKEQ. The CDR3 is 16 amino acids. This CDR3 is CASSQDRAGVKETQYF. The CDR3, as DNA: TGTGCCAGCAGCCAGGATCGAGCGGGGGTCAAAGAGACCCAGTACTTC.

This clonotype was observed at least ten times. V usage is TRBV4-2 and J usage is TRBJ2-3; 13 positions match TRBD2. Germline V lookup: CDR1 LGHNA, CDR2 YNFKEQ. The trim removed 3 bases at V and 3 bases at J, leaving 3 bases unmatched. The CDR3 contains 16 residues. The CDR3 nucleotides read TGTGCCAGCAGCCAGCCGGGACTAGCGGGGACAGATACGCAGTATTTT. Its protein product is CASSQPGLAGTDTQYF.

This clonotype has a count of ten or more. The chain combines TRBV10-3 with TRBJ1-3; no definite D call. The CDR3 extends over 13 amino acids. Trimming took off 0 bases at V and 2 bases at J, with 2 bases between the two ends. The germline V gene encodes CDR1 ENHRY and CDR2 SYGVKD. The chain's CDR3 is CAISESAGNTIYF. The CDR3 nucleotides read TGTGCCATCAGTGAGTCTGCTGGAAACACCATATATTTT.

The chain combines TRBV29-1 with TRBJ1-6, with D perhaps matching TRBD1 (6 bases). With 3 bases removed from V and 14 bases from J, the gap between germline ends came to 14 bases. The length of the CDR3 is 12 residues. Germline values: CDR1 SQVTM, CDR2 ANQGSEA. CDR3 bases: TGCAGCGTTGAGACAGCCAGGGGTTCCCTCCACTTT. Encoded protein: CSVETARGSLHF.

This clonotype has a handful of counts. V gene TRBV7-6 combines with J gene TRBJ2-1; possible D gene TRBD2, 7 bases. Trimming stripped 8 bases from V and 5 bases from J, with 25 bases between. CDR1 SGHVS and CDR2 FNYEAQ come from the germline V gene. The CDR3 is 17 amino acids. For the CDR3, the DNA is TGTGCCAGCGCTCGAGTGGGCACTGGCGGGGGCGACAATGAGCAGTTCTTC. It specifies CASARVGTGGGDNEQFF.

This clonotype has only a few counts. The V and J genes are TRBV12-5 and TRBJ2-4; a possible D gene is TRBD1 (6 bases). The CDR3 spans 17 residues. Germline V gene lookup returns CDR1 LGHNT and CDR2 FRNRAP. V gave up 0 bases and J gave up 0 bases, with 12 bases separating them. CDR3 bases: TGTGCTAGTGGTTTGGTAGTGAGGGGGTTAGCCAAAAACATTCAGTACTTC. Its protein is CASGLVVRGLAKNIQYF. Looking up the rest from reference TRBV12-5 and TRBJ2-4 gives the full variable domain: DARVTQTPRHKVTEMGQEVTMRCQPILGHNTVFWYRQTMMQGLELLAYFRNRAPLDDSGMPKDRFSAEMPDATLATLKIQPSEPRDSAVYFCASGLVVRGLAKNIQYFGAGTRLSVL.

V and J are TRBV11-2 and TRBJ2-3; D possibly corresponds to TRBD2 (9 bases). CDR1 is SGHAT, CDR2 FQNNGV, per germline. This CDR3 spans 15 amino acids. V was shortened by 4 bases and J by 6 bases, with 17 bases between the two germline ends. As DNA, the CDR3 is TGTGCCAGCAGCTGGAGCGGGGGGACAGGCGATACGCAGTATTTT. This sequence encodes CASSWSGGTGDTQYF.

This rearrangement joins TRBV20-1 to TRBJ1-1; D uncertain. The CDR3 runs 13 residues. Per germline, CDR1 DFQATT and CDR2 SNEGSKA (reference sequence). Trimming took off 6 bases at V and 1 base at J, with 12 bases between the two ends. DNA of the CDR3: TGCAGTGCCCACGAGGGAGGGAACACTGAAGCTTTCTTT. This encodes CSAHEGGNTEAFF.